These T cell receptor beta chains were read from a single sample in a study of cytomegalovirus exposure and HLA in healthy donors. The method was immunoSEQ multiplex PCR; TCRdb's version includes in-frame clones alone and lacks a portion of them. In total, the table holds more than 70,000 clones. The sequenced sample consisted of PBMCs. All receptors derive from a woman aged 55-69 years in good health and CMV-seronegative. The CDR3 runs from the conserved cysteine through the conserved F or W. Each record gives: CDR3 protein, CDR3 DNA, J gene, D gene, V gene. A D gene is named only where the DNA matches it firmly.

cdr3_aa: CASIYGSSGNTIYF
cdr3_nt: TGTGCCAGCATATATGGTAGCTCTGGAAACACCATATATTTT
j_call: TRBJ1-3
d_call: NA
v_call: TRBV6-1

cdr3_aa: CASSESRAGGYEQYF
cdr3_nt: TGCGCCAGCAGTGAGTCGAGGGCAGGGGGCTACGAGCAGTACTTC
j_call: TRBJ2-7
d_call: TRBD1
v_call: TRBV10-1

cdr3_aa: CASSPQGTEAFF
cdr3_nt: TGTGCCAGCAGCCCACAGGGGACTGAAGCTTTCTTT
j_call: TRBJ1-1
d_call: TRBD1
v_call: TRBV11-2

cdr3_aa: CAWRETGPPTQYF
cdr3_nt: TGTGCCTGGAGGGAAACAGGGCCCCCTACGCAGTATTTT
j_call: TRBJ2-3
d_call: NA
v_call: TRBV30

cdr3_aa: CASSSPREVGTSTDTQYF
cdr3_nt: TGTGCCAGCAGCTCTCCCCGGGAGGTGGGGACTAGCACAGATACGCAGTATTTT
j_call: TRBJ2-3
d_call: TRBD2
v_call: TRBV9

cdr3_aa: CAWSALGAGAEQYF
cdr3_nt: TGTGCCTGGAGTGCACTGGGGGCAGGGGCTGAGCAGTACTTC
j_call: TRBJ2-7
d_call: NA
v_call: TRBV30

cdr3_aa: CASRDGGSSYEQYF
cdr3_nt: TGTGCCAGCAGGGACGGTGGGAGCTCCTACGAGCAGTACTTC
j_call: TRBJ2-7
d_call: NA
v_call: TRBV6-6

cdr3_aa: CASSPLDNSSGNTIYF
cdr3_nt: TGTGCCAGCTCACCTTTAGACAACAGCTCTGGAAACACCATATATTTT
j_call: TRBJ1-3
d_call: NA
v_call: TRBV18

cdr3_aa: CASSLDRNNQPQHF
cdr3_nt: TGTGCCAGCAGCCTTGACAGGAACAATCAGCCCCAGCATTTT
j_call: TRBJ1-5
d_call: NA
v_call: TRBV5-4

cdr3_aa: CASSIRAGGTDTQYF
cdr3_nt: TGTGCCAGTAGTATCCGGGCGGGAGGGACAGATACGCAGTATTTT
j_call: TRBJ2-3
d_call: TRBD2
v_call: TRBV19

cdr3_aa: CASSPVGGVNEQFF
cdr3_nt: TGTGCCAGCAGCCCCGTAGGGGGGGTCAATGAGCAGTTCTTC
j_call: TRBJ2-1
d_call: NA
v_call: TRBV11-2

cdr3_aa: CASSSGPGLDEQFF
cdr3_nt: TGTGCCAGCAGTTCGGGCCCGGGACTAGATGAGCAGTTCTTC
j_call: TRBJ2-1
d_call: TRBD2
v_call: TRBV27

cdr3_aa: CASVKQIVRAGYTF
cdr3_nt: TGTGCCAGCGTAAAACAGATCGTCAGGGCCGGCTACACCTTC
j_call: TRBJ1-2
d_call: NA
v_call: TRBV28

cdr3_aa: CASRDDRGRVEQYF
cdr3_nt: TGTGCCAGCAGGGACGACAGGGGGAGGGTGGAGCAGTACTTC
j_call: TRBJ2-7
d_call: TRBD1
v_call: TRBV28

cdr3_aa: CSVTRDTQGGYTF
cdr3_nt: TGCAGCGTTACCCGGGACACCCAGGGTGGCTACACCTTC
j_call: TRBJ1-2
d_call: NA
v_call: TRBV29-1

cdr3_aa: CASSLQGAVNTYEQYF
cdr3_nt: TGTGCCAGCAGTTTACAGGGGGCCGTTAACACCTACGAGCAGTACTTC
j_call: TRBJ2-7
d_call: TRBD1
v_call: TRBV27

cdr3_aa: CASSLETGGEKLFF
cdr3_nt: TGTGCCAGCAGCTTGGAGACAGGTGGTGAAAAACTGTTTTTT
j_call: TRBJ1-4
d_call: NA
v_call: TRBV5-6

cdr3_aa: CATGVGGASRTDTQYF
cdr3_nt: TGTGCCACCGGGGTTGGTGGGGCTTCTAGGACAGATACGCAGTATTTT
j_call: TRBJ2-3
d_call: NA
v_call: TRBV15

cdr3_aa: CATSITQVTTEAFF
cdr3_nt: TGTGCCACCAGCATAACACAGGTAACAACTGAAGCTTTCTTT
j_call: TRBJ1-1
d_call: NA
v_call: TRBV15

cdr3_aa: CASSFRLAGASTDTQYF
cdr3_nt: TGTGCCAGCAGCTTTCGGCTAGCGGGAGCGAGTACAGATACGCAGTATTTT
j_call: TRBJ2-3
d_call: TRBD2
v_call: TRBV11-2

cdr3_aa: CASSSSDGSNEQYF
cdr3_nt: TGTGCCAGCAGTTCTAGCGATGGCAGTAACGAGCAGTACTTC
j_call: TRBJ2-7
d_call: NA
v_call: TRBV27

cdr3_aa: CASSLPVAGASHEQYF
cdr3_nt: TGTGCCAGCAGTTTACCTGTAGCGGGTGCGTCCCACGAGCAGTACTTC
j_call: TRBJ2-7
d_call: TRBD2
v_call: TRBV28

cdr3_aa: CASSHTGGRQSYEQYF
cdr3_nt: TGTGCCAGCAGCCACACCGGCGGGAGGCAGTCCTACGAGCAGTACTTC
j_call: TRBJ2-7
d_call: TRBD2
v_call: TRBV7-2